A single sample gave rise to the 6 T cell receptor beta chains below, sequenced in a study of T cell responses to AZD1222 COVID-19 vaccine. The table came from immunoSEQ multiplex PCR; TCRdb's copy has only in-frame clones and leaves some out. The sample holds fewer than 130,000 clones, around 94% seen once. The source was peripheral blood, collected on day 0 of AZD1222 vaccination. The receptors derive from an adult in good health.

The rearrangement joins TRBV28 to TRBJ2-7, with 7 bases matching TRBD1. J lost 2 bases, V lost 3 bases, and 4 bases had no gene match. The CDR3 is 14 residues long. CDR1 and CDR2 (germline): MDHEN, SYDVKM. The CDR3 protein is CASSFNRGPYEQYF. The CDR3 nucleotides are TGTGCCAGCAGTTTTAACAGGGGCCCCTACGAGCAGTACTTC.

V is TRBV9 and J is TRBJ2-6; D remains ambiguous. Germline CDR1 and CDR2: SGDLS and YYNGEE. V dropped 7 bases and J dropped 0 bases, with 11 bases sitting between them. This CDR3 is 15 amino acids long. The chain's CDR3 is CASAKLSSGANVLTF. In DNA, the CDR3 is TGTGCCAGCGCCAAGCTGTCCTCTGGGGCCAACGTCCTGACTTTC.

The chain employs TRBV28 and TRBJ2-1; D gene unclear. There are 15 residues in the CDR3. Germline assignment: CDR1 MDHEN and CDR2 SYDVKM. Between the trimmed V and J ends, which lost 3 bases and 4 bases, there was a span of 13 bases. The CDR3 DNA reads TGTGCCAGCAGTTTTATGCGGACGACTTACAATGAGCAGTTCTTC. This codes for CASSFMRTTYNEQFF.

This clone was detected only once. V gene TRBV13 combines with J gene TRBJ2-2; a possible D gene is TRBD2 (5 bases). This CDR3 is 16 amino acids long. Trimming removed 5 bases at V and 5 bases at J, with 18 bases between. Per germline, CDR1 PRHDT and CDR2 FYEKMQ (reference sequence). For the CDR3, the DNA is TGTGCCAGCAGCGAGAACTCCTACTCGGGGACCGGGGAGCTGTTTTTT. This codes for CASSENSYSGTGELFF.

The V and J genes are TRBV11-3 and TRBJ1-2; D possibly corresponds to TRBD1 (6 bases). The germline V gene encodes CDR1 SGHNT and CDR2 YENEEA. The ends were cut back, 2 bases at V and 4 bases at J, with 8 bases in the middle. The CDR3 length is 13 residues. The CDR3 bases are TGTGCCAGCAGCTTAAGAGGGGGCTATGGCTACACCTTC. As protein: CASSLRGGYGYTF.

The chain joins TRBV4-3 to TRBJ2-3; D gene ambiguous. Trimming left V 0 bases short and J 0 bases short, with 10 bases between. Germline V CDR1 and CDR2: LGHNA, YSLEER. This CDR3 contains 16 residues. CDR3 coding DNA: TGCGCCAGCAGCCAAGATTGGACGGGCAGCACAGATACGCAGTATTTT. It yields the protein CASSQDWTGSTDTQYF.